This T cell receptor (beta chain) was captured in a study of blood T cell repertoires in COVID-19. Background on the study: The samples span acute and convalescent COVID-19 from the United States, Italy and Spain.

TCRdb's copy holds only in-frame clones and misses some; the assay was immunoSEQ multiplex PCR. The data show roughly 190,000 clones, with about 88% seen just once and roughly 7% held by the top ten. Germline trimming cut 0 bases from V and 8 bases from J; bases unmatched to any gene: 11. The germline V gene encodes CDR1 MNHEY and CDR2 SVGAGI. CDR3 length equals 16 residues. The TCR comes from a woman aged 80 or older in a cohort sampled during active or convalescent COVID-19. V and J are TRBV6-5 and TRBJ1-2; 8 positions agree with TRBD1. Sequencing input: peripheral blood. The CDR3 nucleotides are TGTGCCAGCAGTTACTCGTTACAGGGGGGAGGCTTCGGCTACACCTTC. Translating gives CASSYSLQGGGFGYTF.